This T cell receptor (beta chain) appears in the sequencing data of a study of blood T cell repertoires in COVID-19. Overall study context: Nucleic acid was either cDNA or gDNA, and it came from T cells, B-cell-depleted T cells, or PBMCs.

Generated by immunoSEQ multiplex PCR, the TCRdb table keeps only in-frame clones and is missing some. Of roughly 100,000 clones detected, 87% appear once; the ten largest clones hold around 2%. The CDR3 is 15 amino acids. In germline, CDR1 is MGHRA, CDR2 YSYEKL. The V gene lost 1 base and the J gene lost 0 bases, with 9 bases spanning the gap. The sequenced material came from peripheral blood. V and J are TRBV4-1 and TRBJ1-2; no reliable D call. The sequence was obtained from a man aged 45-65 years with active COVID-19. The DNA for the CDR3 is TGCGCCAGCAGCCAAGGACTTGCAGCTAACTATGGCTACACCTTC. Its protein is CASSQGLAANYGYTF.